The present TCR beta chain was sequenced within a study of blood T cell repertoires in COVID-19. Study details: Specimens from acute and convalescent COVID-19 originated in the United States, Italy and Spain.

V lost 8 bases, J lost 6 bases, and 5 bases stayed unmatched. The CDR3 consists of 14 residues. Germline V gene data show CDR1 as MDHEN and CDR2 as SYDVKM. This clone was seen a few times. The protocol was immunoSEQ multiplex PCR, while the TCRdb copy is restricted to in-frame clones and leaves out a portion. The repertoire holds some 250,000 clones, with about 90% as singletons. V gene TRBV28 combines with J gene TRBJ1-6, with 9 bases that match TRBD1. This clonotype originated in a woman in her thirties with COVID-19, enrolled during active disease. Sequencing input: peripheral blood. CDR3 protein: CASQGTGTNSPLHF. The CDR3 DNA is TGTGCCAGCCAAGGGACAGGGACTAATTCACCCCTCCACTTT.